Shown below are 13 T cell receptor beta chains from a single sample sequenced in a study of cytomegalovirus exposure and HLA in healthy donors. PCR involved 60 Vbeta and 13 Jbeta primers. Only in-frame clones appear in the TCRdb table, and some are missing; sequencing was by immunoSEQ multiplex PCR. This table has about 160,000 clones, 70% to 80% appearing once. Source material: PBMCs. These receptors came from a man in his sixties in good health and CMV-seronegative.

This clone was seen more than once but under ten times. The genes are TRBV10-3 and TRBJ2-2; possible D gene TRBD1, 6 bases. CDR1 is ENHRY, CDR2 SYGVKD, per germline. With 7 bases removed from V and 2 bases from J, the gap between germline ends came to 11 bases. The CDR3 spans 14 residues. CDR3 region: CAITRQDNTGELFF. CDR3 nucleotide sequence: TGTGCCATCACGAGACAGGACAACACCGGGGAGCTGTTTTTT.

The chain uses TRBV5-1 and TRBJ1-2; 8 nucleotides agree with TRBD1. Trimming took 4 bases from V and 7 from J; bases not matched to a gene: 3. Germline-derived CDR1 and CDR2 are SGHRS and YFSETQ. This CDR3 contains 12 residues. The CDR3 DNA follows: TGCGCCAGCAGCGAAGACAGGGGTGGCTACACCTTC. This sequence encodes CASSEDRGGYTF.

This chain joins TRBV28 and TRBJ1-2; 7 nucleotides line up with TRBD1. This CDR3 region has 13 residues. Germline V gene data show CDR1 as MDHEN and CDR2 as SYDVKM. The V and J ends lost 6 bases and 1 base, in that order; junction bases with no gene match: 2. In DNA form, the CDR3 reads TGTGCCAGCAGGTGGGACAGTAACTATGGCTACACCTTC. Translating it yields CASRWDSNYGYTF.

V is TRBV6-4 and J is TRBJ2-3; the match to TRBD2 covers 7 bases. V was pared by 2 bases and J by 2 bases, with 1 base of the junction left unmatched. CDR3 size: 14 residues. Germline V gives CDR1 MRHNA, CDR2 SNTAGT. CDR3 coding DNA: TGTGCCAGCAGTGACGGGGGGGACACAGATACGCAGTATTTT. Amino acid sequence: CASSDGGDTDTQYF.

This sequence joins TRBV5-1 and TRBJ2-7; 10 bases are shared with TRBD1. V shed 4 bases, J shed 3 bases, and the junction held 10 bases outside the gene matches. The CDR3 sequence is 16 residues long. Germline CDR1 SGHRS, CDR2 YFSETQ. CDR3 in amino acids: CASSPGPGQGFYEQYF. CDR3 bases: TGCGCCAGCAGCCCGGGCCCGGGACAGGGGTTCTACGAGCAGTACTTC.

J is TRBJ2-3 and V is TRBV4-2, with 16 bases matching TRBD2. Looked up from germline, CDR1 is LGHNA and CDR2 is YNFKEQ. This CDR3 is built from 20 residues. The V segment lost 4 bases and the J segment 1 base; nucleotides outside the gene matches: 11. The CDR3 sequence is CASSRGTSGGARGRTDTQYF. CDR3 in DNA: TGTGCCAGCAGCCGTGGGACTAGCGGGGGGGCCAGAGGTCGCACAGATACGCAGTATTTT.

The chain uses TRBV19 and TRBJ2-1, with TRBD1 matching over 7 bases. With 6 bases clipped from V and 3 bases from J, the junction kept 8 bases outside the gene matches. The length of the CDR3 is 15 residues. Germline V gene lookup returns CDR1 LNHDA and CDR2 SQIVND (reference sequence). This CDR3 is CASRTGTAVYNEQFF. CDR3 sequence (DNA): TGTGCCAGTAGAACCGGGACAGCAGTCTACAATGAGCAGTTCTTC.

V gene TRBV28 combines with J gene TRBJ1-2; D might be TRBD1 (6 bases). V shed 6 bases and J shed 4 bases, with 18 bases lying between them. Germline-derived CDR1 and CDR2 are MDHEN and SYDVKM. The CDR3 loop spans 15 amino acids. The CDR3 spells CASSQRGTGIYGYTF. CDR3 bases: TGTGCCAGCAGCCAACGCGGAACAGGGATCTATGGCTACACCTTC.

The chain combines TRBV28 with TRBJ1-2; tentatively, D is TRBD1 (5 bases). V was shortened by 10 bases and J by 0 bases, with 15 bases between the two germline ends. Per the germline V gene, CDR1 is MDHEN and CDR2 is SYDVKM. CDR3 size: 14 residues. CDR3 in amino acids: CATTDGGSNYGYTF. As DNA, the CDR3 is TGTGCCACCACAGACGGGGGATCTAACTATGGCTACACCTTC.

This chain connects TRBV29-1 to TRBJ2-5; no clear D gene. Trimming cost V 2 bases and J 4 bases, with 20 bases left between them. The CDR3 is 16 residues long. Germline CDR1 and CDR2: SQVTM and ANQGSEA. For the CDR3, the DNA is TGCAGCGTTGAAATGGAAACGGGTAGTTATGTAGAGACCCAGTACTTC. It is translated as CSVEMETGSYVETQYF.

The V and J genes are TRBV9 and TRBJ2-5; no clear D gene. CDR3 length equals 11 residues. Per the germline V gene, CDR1 is SGDLS and CDR2 is YYNGEE. The ends were cut back, 0 bases at V and 7 bases at J, with 4 bases in the middle. DNA for the CDR3: TGTGCCAGCAGCGTAGGAGGGACCCAGTACTTC. Amino acids: CASSVGGTQYF. The full variable domain, rest sourced from reference TRBV9 and TRBJ2-5, is DSGVTQTPKHLITATGQRVTLRCSPRSGDLSVYWYQQSLDQGLQFLIQYYNGEERAKGNILERFSAQQFPDLHSELNLSSLELGDSALYFCASSVGGTQYFGPGTRLLVL.

V usage is TRBV9 and J usage is TRBJ2-7; 8 nucleotides match TRBD1. The germline V gene encodes CDR1 SGDLS and CDR2 YYNGEE. This CDR3 region has 15 residues. Trimming at V came to 3 bases and at J to 0 bases, leaving 5 bases not matched to a gene. The CDR3 reads CASSAGTGLSYEQYF. The CDR3 DNA follows: TGTGCCAGCAGCGCCGGGACAGGACTCTCCTACGAGCAGTACTTC.

V is TRBV5-1 and J is TRBJ2-1, with TRBD2 identical over 7 bases. This CDR3 is 15 amino acids long. Germline values: CDR1 SGHRS, CDR2 YFSETQ. Trimming took 0 bases from V and 10 from J; bases not matched to a gene: 10. This CDR3 is CASSLEIAGIREQFF. The CDR3 DNA sequence: TGCGCCAGCAGCTTGGAAATAGCGGGTATCAGGGAGCAGTTCTTC.